The present entry profiles one T cell receptor beta chain with its context. What it binds is not known. This record belongs to a study of cytomegalovirus exposure and HLA in healthy donors. Findings and limits, study-wide: Another analysis was done later, and it associated more than 15,000 TCR beta sequences with HLA alleles at 0.05 false discovery rate. Cytomegalovirus-associated status was assigned to about 170 TCR beta chains.

The primer mix had 60 Vbeta and 13 Jbeta primers. Per the original data handling: Later work found approximately 87 million unique TCR beta chains, with about 10 million shared. Data came from immunoSEQ multiplex PCR; TCRdb stores just in-frame clones and leaves some out. V, J and clone size were drawn from that table, and D and trimming were deduced from the DNA. This listing includes about 140,000 clones. This receptor was identified in a male donor in good health and CMV-seronegative. The sequenced sample was PBMCs.

The CDR3 is CASRVSGREQETQYF. The DNA for the CDR3 is TGCGCCAGCAGGGTTAGCGGGAGGGAACAAGAGACCCAGTACTTC. This rearrangement joins TRBV5-1 to TRBJ2-5, with 11 bases matching TRBD2. J gave up 2 bases and V 5 bases, and 5 bases lay outside the gene matches. In germline, CDR1 is SGHRS, CDR2 YFSETQ. CDR3 length equals 15 residues.